This is a list of T cell receptor beta chains from one sample in a study of blood T cell repertoires in COVID-19. TCRdb's copy holds only in-frame clones and misses some; the assay was immunoSEQ multiplex PCR. This sample yields approximately 490,000 clones, of which approximately 91% are seen a single time; roughly 8.5% belongs to the top ten. The specimen was PBMCs or T cells enriched from blood (not recorded which). All receptors derive from a woman aged 55-75 years who had recovered from COVID-19. The CDR3 runs from the conserved cysteine through the conserved F or W. Each record gives: clone size, V gene, D gene, J gene, CDR3 protein, CDR3 DNA. D genes are given only for firm matches. Size values are once, few and many counts, or a class for expanded clones, and some rows have none.

>-|TRBV30|-|TRBJ1-1
CAWIFEGANTEAFF
TGTGCCTGGATATTCGAAGGGGCCAACACTGAAGCTTTCTTT
>-|TRBV7-2|-|TRBJ2-1
CASSLSGHNEQFF
TGTGCCAGCAGCTTAAGCGGCCACAATGAGCAGTTCTTC
>-|TRBV11-3|TRBD1|TRBJ1-6
CASSGGQAISYNSPLHF
TGTGCCAGCAGCGGGGGACAGGCGATCTCCTATAATTCACCCCTCCACTTT
>-|TRBV11-2|-|TRBJ2-3
CASSLGIGSDTQYF
TGTGCCAGCAGCTTAGGGATCGGGTCAGATACGCAGTATTTT
>once|TRBV2|TRBD1|TRBJ2-4
CASSEPGTAKNIQYF
TGTGCCAGCAGTGAACCCGGGACAGCGAAAAACATTCAGTACTTC
>-|TRBV4-2|TRBD2|TRBJ2-5
CASSQVGGGASETQYF
TGTGCCAGCAGCCAAGTGGGCGGGGGGGCGTCAGAGACCCAGTACTTC
>-|TRBV24-1|-|TRBJ2-2
CATSDPRGYSGELFF
TGTGCCACCAGTGATCCTCGGGGTTATTCCGGGGAGCTGTTTTTT
>-|TRBV6-4|TRBD1|TRBJ1-2
CASSSTGGNYGYTF
TGTGCCAGCAGTTCGACAGGGGGCAACTATGGCTACACCTTC
>-|TRBV5-1|TRBD1|TRBJ1-2
CASSGDRANFNYGYTF
TGCGCCAGCAGTGGGGACAGGGCCAATTTTAACTATGGCTACACCTTC
>-|TRBV1|-|TRBJ1-2
CTSSQAGSGQLPYGYTF
TGCACCAGCAGCCAAGCAGGATCGGGACAGCTACCCTATGGCTACACCTTC
>-|TRBV9|-|TRBJ2-3
CASSVEVLETSKSTDTQYF
TGTGCCAGCAGCGTGGAAGTTTTGGAAACTAGCAAAAGCACAGATACGCAGTATTTT
>-|TRBV9|-|TRBJ1-6
CASSVKHDNSPLHF
TGTGCCAGCAGCGTAAAACACGATAATTCACCCCTCCACTTT
>few|TRBV2|-|TRBJ2-5
CASRKWTSQETQYF
TGTGCCAGCAGGAAGTGGACATCCCAGGAGACCCAGTACTTC
>-|TRBV7-9|TRBD1|TRBJ2-3
CASSLTTGGTDTQYF
TGTGCCAGCAGCTTAACCACAGGGGGGACAGATACGCAGTATTTT